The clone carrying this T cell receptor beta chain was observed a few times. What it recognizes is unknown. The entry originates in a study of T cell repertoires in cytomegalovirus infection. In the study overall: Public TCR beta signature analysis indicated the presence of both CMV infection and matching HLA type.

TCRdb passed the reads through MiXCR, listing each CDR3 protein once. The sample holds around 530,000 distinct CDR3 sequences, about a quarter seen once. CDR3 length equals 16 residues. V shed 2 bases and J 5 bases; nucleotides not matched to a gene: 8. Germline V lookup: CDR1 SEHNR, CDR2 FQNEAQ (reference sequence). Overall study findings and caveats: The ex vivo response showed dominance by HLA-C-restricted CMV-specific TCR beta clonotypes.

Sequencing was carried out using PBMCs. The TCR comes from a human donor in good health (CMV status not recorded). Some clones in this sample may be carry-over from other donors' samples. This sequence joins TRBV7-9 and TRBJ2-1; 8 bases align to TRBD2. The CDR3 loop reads CASSLSGLGGNNEQFF. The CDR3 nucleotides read TGTGCCAGCAGCTTATCGGGACTAGGAGGCAACAATGAGCAGTTCTTC. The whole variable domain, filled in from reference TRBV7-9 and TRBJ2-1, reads DTGVSQNPRHKITKRGQNVTFRCDPISEHNRLYWYRQTLGQGPEFLTYFQNEAQLEKSRLLSDRFSAERPKGSFSTLEIQRTEQGDSAMYLCASSLSGLGGNNEQFFGPGTRLTVL.